This is a list of T cell receptor beta chains from one sample in a study of radiotherapy plus CTLA-4 blockade in lung cancer. Repertoires were generated with immunoSEQ multiplex PCR, while TCRdb's copy carries only in-frame clones and drops some. The sample contains 65,000 to 85,000 clones, just under 75% of which appear only once. Sequenced here: peripheral blood, sampled from a patient treated with radiotherapy plus ipilimumab. The receptors were gathered from a human donor with non-small cell lung cancer whose response to radiotherapy plus ipilimumab could not be evaluated. CDR3s include the opening cysteine and the closing phenylalanine or tryptophan. The D gene is left open where the match is weak. Clone size is stated in some rows and not others, as once, few, many or a class when expanded.

d_call j_call clone_size v_call cdr3_nt cdr3_aa
- TRBJ2-5 - TRBV7-9 TGTGCCATCACACTTCTAGCTTACCAAGAGACCCAGTACTTC CAITLLAYQETQYF
TRBD1 TRBJ1-2 - TRBV6-6 TGTGCCAGCAGTTTGACAGGGGGCGAGATCTATGGCTACACCTTC CASSLTGGEIYGYTF
TRBD2 TRBJ2-1 - TRBV11-2 TGTGCCAGCAGCTTAGCAACTAGCGGCCTAGGAAAGTTCTTC CASSLATSGLGKFF
- TRBJ2-7 - TRBV21-1 TGTGCCAGCAGCAAAGCGATTGGCGGGTTAACCGAGCAGTACTTC CASSKAIGGLTEQYF
TRBD1 TRBJ1-3 few TRBV6-6 TGTGCCAGCAGTGCAGGGGGCACCATATATTTT CASSAGGTIYF
TRBD1 TRBJ1-1 - TRBV5-8 TGTGCCAGCAGCTTGGATAGGACAGGAAGGTTGACTGAAGCTTTCTTT CASSLDRTGRLTEAFF
- TRBJ2-7 - TRBV5-6 TGTGCCAGCAGCTTCAGGGACTACGAGCAGTACTTC CASSFRDYEQYF
- TRBJ2-7 once TRBV6-1 TGTGCCAGCAGTGTTACAGGTTACTACGAGCAGTACTTC CASSVTGYYEQYF
- TRBJ1-3 - TRBV5-1 TGCGCCAGCAGCTTGGTAGGGGATCCTGGAAACACCATATATTTT CASSLVGDPGNTIYF
TRBD2 TRBJ2-1 - TRBV7-7 TGTGCCAGCAGCTTTTCGGCTAGCGGGAGTCCCCCCTACAATGAGCAGTTCTTC CASSFSASGSPPYNEQFF
TRBD2 TRBJ2-7 once TRBV7-6 TGTGCCACTAAAAGCGGGAGGCCCTCCTACGAGCAGTACTTC CATKSGRPSYEQYF
TRBD1 TRBJ2-2 few TRBV19 TGTGCCAGCCTAGGAGACAGGGATCGGGGCACCGGGGAGCTGTTTTTT CASLGDRDRGTGELFF